This passage covers 18 T cell receptor beta chains from one sample sequenced in a study of blood T cell repertoires in COVID-19. Measured with immunoSEQ multiplex PCR; TCRdb has only the in-frame clones, and not every one. The table records approximately 92,000 clones, around 81% of them present only once. The sequenced sample was peripheral blood. These receptor sequences come from a man in his fifties or sixties who had recovered from COVID-19.

This clone came up once. The genes are TRBV5-4 and TRBJ1-2; TRBD1 matches at 8 bases. The germline CDR1 and CDR2 sequences are SGHNT and YYREEE (reference sequence). The CDR3 is 14 amino acids. The junction had 0 bases not matched to a gene; V was cut back by 2 bases and J by 0 bases. The CDR3 bases are TGTGCCAGCAGCTTACAGGGGGCTAACTATGGCTACACCTTC. This codes for CASSLQGANYGYTF.

V is TRBV5-5 and J is TRBJ1-2, with 9 bases that match TRBD1. Germline values: CDR1 SGHKS, CDR2 YYEKEE (reference sequence). V lost 4 bases and J lost 4; bases outside the gene matches: 2. There are 13 residues in the CDR3. The CDR3 sequence: CASSMGQGYGYTF. As DNA, the CDR3 is TGTGCCAGCAGCATGGGACAGGGCTATGGCTACACCTTC.

This sequence joins TRBV12-3 or TRBV12-4 and TRBJ2-7; D perhaps matches TRBD1 (6 bases). The CDR3 loop spans 13 amino acids. With 5 bases removed from V and 8 bases from J, the gap between germline ends came to 16 bases. This CDR3 reads CASSRDTSPKQYF. The CDR3 nucleotides are TGTGCCAGCAGTCGGGACACGAGCCCTAAGCAGTACTTC.

This clone was recorded a few times. The CDR3: CASSLLNTIYF. CDR3 in DNA: TGTGCCAGCAGCCTCCTAAACACCATATATTTT. The rearrangement joins TRBV12-3 or TRBV12-4 to TRBJ1-3; D call uncertain. Trimming took off 6 bases at V and 6 bases at J, with 6 bases between the two ends. This CDR3 contains 11 residues.

V is TRBV11-3 and J is TRBJ2-1; maybe TRBD1 (5 bases). This CDR3 comprises 16 residues. The V and J ends lost 5 bases and 0 bases respectively, with 14 bases between them. Germline CDR1 SGHNT, CDR2 YENEEA. The CDR3 loop is CASSPQGLSSYNEQFF. The DNA for the CDR3 is TGTGCCAGCAGCCCCCAGGGATTAAGCTCCTACAATGAGCAGTTCTTC. The whole variable domain, filled in from reference TRBV11-3 and TRBJ2-1, reads EAGVVQSPRYKIIEKKQPVAFWCNPISGHNTLYWYLQNLGQGPELLIRYENEEAVDDSQLPKDRFSAERLKGVDSTLKIQPAELGDSAVYLCASSPQGLSSYNEQFFGPGTRLTVL.

The J gene is TRBJ1-4, the V gene TRBV6-5; no clear D. Deletions cut 6 bases from V and 6 bases from J, with 5 bases between. The length of the CDR3 is 11 residues. From germline, CDR1 is MNHEY and CDR2 SVGAGI. The DNA for the CDR3 is TGTGCCAGCAGGAGGGATGAAAAACTGTTTTTT. It codes for CASRRDEKLFF.

In nucleotides, the CDR3 is TGTGCCAGCAGCGTACAAAGGGGGATGGGGAAACTGTTTTTT. Residues: CASSVQRGMGKLFF. V gene TRBV7-2 combines with J gene TRBJ1-4, with D possibly TRBD1 on 6 matching bases. Trimming left V 5 bases short and J 11 bases short, with 18 bases between. Germline CDR1 is SGHTA and CDR2 is FQGNSA. The CDR3 contains 14 residues.

The chain is built from TRBV3-1 (or the pseudogene TRBV3-2) and TRBJ2-7, with TRBD2 as a possible D gene (6 bases). Germline V CDR1 and CDR2: LGHDT, YNNKEL (reference sequence). Deletions cut 0 bases from V and 3 bases from J, with 12 bases between. The CDR3 consists of 15 residues. CDR3 nucleotide sequence: TGTGCCAGCAGCCAAGAAATTGGAGGGAACTACGAGCAGTACTTC. It is translated as CASSQEIGGNYEQYF.

The chain joins TRBV2 to TRBJ1-3, with 7 bases that match TRBD1. Germline V gene data show CDR1 as SNHLY and CDR2 as FYNNEI. The CDR3 extends over 15 amino acids. After removal of 5 bases from V and 0 bases from J, the junction contained 4 bases not matched to a gene. The DNA for the CDR3 is TGTGCCAGCAGTCTGGGACAGTTCTCTGGAAACACCATATATTTT. Its translation is CASSLGQFSGNTIYF.

This chain uses TRBV9 with TRBJ2-2; D is uncertain. The ends were cut back, 3 bases at V and 1 base at J, with 4 bases in the middle. The germline CDR1 and CDR2 sequences are SGDLS and YYNGEE. The CDR3 covers 13 residues. CDR3 coding DNA: TGTGCCAGCAGCGCCCAGAACACCGGGGAGCTGTTTTTT. Translating gives CASSAQNTGELFF.

The chain links TRBV4-1 to TRBJ2-7; D might be TRBD1 (5 bases). The CDR3 extends over 15 amino acids. The germline V and J ends were trimmed by 2 bases and 1 base, with 12 bases remaining between them. Per the germline V gene, CDR1 is MGHRA and CDR2 is YSYEKL. The CDR3 DNA is TGCGCCAGCAGCCAATCAATTGGGGCATCCTACGAGCAGTACTTC. It specifies CASSQSIGASYEQYF.

V is TRBV30 and J is TRBJ2-7; D ambiguous. The CDR3 consists of 11 residues. Deletions cut 3 bases from V and 3 bases from J, with 6 bases between. Germline lookup yields CDR1 GTSNPN and CDR2 SVGIG (reference sequence). The DNA of the CDR3 is TGTGCCTGGAGCTTAAACTACGAGCAGTACTTC. Translation: CAWSLNYEQYF.

The CDR3 loop reads CASSLALAGAGPDTQYF. Here the CDR3 DNA reads TGTGCCAGCAGCTTAGCGTTGGCGGGAGCGGGGCCAGATACGCAGTATTTT. The V gene is TRBV7-8, the J gene TRBJ2-3, with TRBD2 matching over 7 bases. CDR3 length: 17 amino acids. V shed 0 bases, J shed 4 bases, and the junction held 10 bases outside the gene matches. Germline CDR1 is SGHVS and CDR2 is FQNEAQ.

CDR3 sequence reads: CASSLTGQGSTDTQYF. The CDR3 DNA is TGTGCCAGCAGCCTAACAGGACAGGGGAGCACAGATACGCAGTATTTT. The V and J genes are TRBV7-9 and TRBJ2-3, with 9 bases matching TRBD1. The CDR3 spans 16 residues. Germline CDR1 SEHNR, CDR2 FQNEAQ (reference sequence). Trimming took 5 bases from V and 0 from J; bases not matched to a gene: 6.

This chain connects TRBV29-1 to TRBJ2-7, with TRBD1 matching 7 bases. CDR1 and CDR2 (germline): SQVTM, ANQGSEA. The CDR3 length is 12 residues. V shed 4 bases, J shed 5 bases, and the junction held 5 bases outside the gene matches. CDR3 nucleotide sequence: TGCAGCGTTGGTAGGGGGCTCGACGAGCAGTACTTC. Encoded protein: CSVGRGLDEQYF.

V gene TRBV21-1 combines with J gene TRBJ2-3; no check of the table's D call, TRBD1, against the DNA was made. TRBV21-1 is described as a pseudogene. The CDR3 covers 24 residues. CDR3 residues: CASSNFLRGQKGRAPITRTDTQYF. The CDR3 DNA is TGTGCCAGCAGCAATTTCCTCCGCGGCCAAAAGGGGCGAGCACCAATAACCCGCACAGATACGCAGTATTTT.

The CDR3 region has the DNA TGCGCCAGCAGCTCCCTGCGGGAGGTTATAGATACGCAGTATTTT. Its protein is CASSSLREVIDTQYF. The chain combines TRBV4-1 with TRBJ2-3; 8 nucleotides match TRBD2. Germline-derived CDR1 and CDR2 are MGHRA and YSYEKL. The length of the CDR3 is 15 residues. The ends lost 5 bases at V and 5 bases at J; junction bases unmatched: 9.

The chain has TRBV18 and TRBJ2-7; 7 nucleotides line up with TRBD2. V lost 4 bases to trimming and J lost 9 bases; unmatched junction nucleotides: 12. The CDR3 is 14 residues long. Germline-derived CDR1 and CDR2 are KGHSH and LQKENI. CDR3 nucleotide sequence: TGTGCCAGCTCACTAGGAAGACTAGCAGGAGGGCAGTACTTC. Encoded protein: CASSLGRLAGGQYF.